These 29 T cell receptor beta chains were sequenced from one sample in a study of blood T cell repertoires in COVID-19. Here immunoSEQ multiplex PCR was the method, and the copy in TCRdb shows in-frame clones only, minus some. The sample contains tens of thousands of clones, roughly 84% of which appear only once. The sample comprised peripheral blood. The source of these receptors is a human donor in a cohort sampled during active COVID-19.

This chain connects TRBV19 to TRBJ1-1; TRBD1 agrees at 7 bases. Germline-derived CDR1 and CDR2 are LNHDA and SQIVND (reference sequence). With V trimmed by 6 bases and J by 0 bases, 7 bases remained unmatched. This CDR3 region has 15 residues. The CDR3 DNA sequence: TGTGCCAGTAGGCCACAGGGGAGTATGAACACTGAAGCTTTCTTT. Translation gives CASRPQGSMNTEAFF.

The chain has TRBV12-1 and TRBJ2-7; the table gives TRBD2 as D, unverified against the DNA. TRBV12-1 is a known pseudogene. The CDR3 runs 16 residues. The CDR3 protein is CASSPSIRESSGEQYF. CDR3 in DNA: TGTGCCAGCAGCCCAAGTATACGGGAATCCTCCGGCGAGCAGTACTTC.

The rearrangement joins TRBV28 to TRBJ1-2; 8 bases fit TRBD1. Germline CDR1 and CDR2: MDHEN and SYDVKM. This CDR3 spans 15 amino acids. With 5 bases clipped from V and 4 bases from J, the junction kept 9 bases outside the gene matches. Here the CDR3 reads CASSPWEQGGYGYTF. The CDR3 DNA sequence: TGTGCCAGCAGTCCCTGGGAACAGGGGGGCTATGGCTACACCTTC.

The genes are TRBV29-1 and TRBJ2-5, with D maybe TRBD2 (6 bases). This CDR3 contains 13 residues. The germline V gene encodes CDR1 SQVTM and CDR2 ANQGSEA. Between the trimmed V and J ends, which lost 3 bases and 3 bases, there was a span of 11 bases. CDR3 sequence: CSVEEGREETQYF. The CDR3 DNA reads as TGCAGCGTTGAGGAGGGCCGCGAAGAGACCCAGTACTTC.

This chain connects TRBV28 to TRBJ2-7; 13 bases align to TRBD2. CDR3 length: 14 residues. Per the germline V gene, CDR1 is MDHEN and CDR2 is SYDVKM. V lost 7 bases to trimming and J lost 6 bases; unmatched junction nucleotides: 6. CDR3 sequence reads: CASTPGTSGTEQYF. CDR3 nucleotide sequence: TGTGCCAGCACCCCCGGGACTAGCGGGACCGAGCAGTACTTC. Full variable domain (outside the CDR3, taken from reference TRBV28 and TRBJ2-7): DVKVTQSSRYLVKRTGEKVFLECVQDMDHENMFWYRQDPGLGLRLIYFSYDVKMKEKGDIPEGYSVSREKKERFSLILESASTNQTSMYLCASTPGTSGTEQYFGPGTRLTVT.

The chain couples TRBV29-1 to TRBJ2-7; 10 nucleotides line up with TRBD2. This CDR3 comprises 14 residues. Per germline, CDR1 SQVTM and CDR2 ANQGSEA. Germline trimming cut 8 bases from V and 6 bases from J; bases unmatched to any gene: 13. CDR3 protein: CSFILAGGKGEQYF. In DNA, the CDR3 is TGCAGCTTTATCTTAGCGGGAGGAAAGGGCGAGCAGTACTTC.

The chain employs TRBV5-1 and TRBJ2-1, with TRBD2 matching 11 bases. With V trimmed by 0 bases and J by 8 bases, 4 bases remained unmatched. The V gene's germline CDR1 is SGHRS and CDR2 YFSETQ. The CDR3 consists of 15 residues. The chain's CDR3 is CASSLGTSGFYEQFF. The CDR3 DNA reads TGCGCCAGCAGCTTGGGGACTAGCGGGTTTTATGAGCAGTTCTTC.

This clone was recorded only once. J is TRBJ2-1 and V is TRBV19; 10 bases are a match to TRBD2. Germline assignment: CDR1 LNHDA and CDR2 SQIVND (reference sequence). The J segment lost 0 bases and the V segment lost 5 bases, leaving 7 bases of the junction unmatched. The CDR3 loop spans 17 amino acids. CDR3 sequence reads: CASSPGASGGSYNEQFF. CDR3 nucleotides: TGTGCCAGTAGTCCAGGGGCTAGCGGGGGCTCCTACAATGAGCAGTTCTTC.

The J gene is TRBJ1-4, the V gene TRBV30, with 7 bases identical to TRBD1. Trimming cost V 2 bases and J 0 bases; bases outside gene matches: 3. Germline V gene lookup returns CDR1 GTSNPN and CDR2 SVGIG (reference sequence). This CDR3 has 15 residues. In DNA form, the CDR3 reads TGTGCCTGGAGTCGACAGGGCCCAACTAATGAAAAACTGTTTTTT. Protein: CAWSRQGPTNEKLFF.

For this clone: This sample also contains other DNA sequences that code for the same CDR3. The chain recombines TRBV28 with TRBJ2-1, with D possibly TRBD2 on 6 matching bases. The CDR3 is made up of 15 amino acids. Trimming left V 6 bases short and J 0 bases short, with 12 bases between. Germline V CDR1 and CDR2: MDHEN, SYDVKM. The CDR3 loop is CASSRDSSSYNEQFF. Written as DNA, the CDR3 is TGTGCCAGCAGCCGGGACTCGAGCTCCTACAATGAGCAGTTCTTC.

This chain links TRBV6-5 with TRBJ2-7, with 8 bases fitting TRBD1. Germline CDR1 and CDR2: MNHEY and SVGAGI. The CDR3 length is 14 residues. The V and J ends lost 8 bases and 5 bases, in that order; junction bases with no gene match: 11. CDR3 sequence: CASQDRARLHEQYF. CDR3 DNA: TGTGCCAGCCAGGACAGGGCGAGACTCCACGAGCAGTACTTC.

This clone was detected once. This chain connects TRBV11-2 to TRBJ2-1; a possible D gene is TRBD2 (6 bases). Trimming took off 3 bases at V and 14 bases at J, with 17 bases between the two ends. The CDR3 covers 13 residues. Germline-derived CDR1 and CDR2 are SGHAT and FQNNGV. The CDR3 DNA sequence: TGTGCCAGCAGCTTTAGTGGGCGGGATCGAAAGTTCTTC. Encoded protein: CASSFSGRDRKFF.

V and J are TRBV18 and TRBJ2-1; 9 bases line up with TRBD1. V was pared by 5 bases and J by 7 bases, with 6 bases of the junction left unmatched. CDR1 and CDR2 (germline): KGHSH, LQKENI. The length of the CDR3 is 14 residues. The CDR3 loop is CASSFNRGHNEQFF. For the CDR3, the DNA is TGTGCCAGCTCATTTAACAGGGGGCATAATGAGCAGTTCTTC.

This rearrangement joins TRBV3-1 (or the pseudogene TRBV3-2) to TRBJ2-7, with 11 bases fitting TRBD2. The germline V gene encodes CDR1 LGHDT and CDR2 YNNKEL (reference sequence). The CDR3 spans 16 residues. J lost 3 bases, V lost 1 base, and 5 bases had no gene match. In DNA form, the CDR3 reads TGTGCCAGCAGCCAAGCCCTCACTAGCGGGAGCTACGAGCAGTACTTC. It encodes CASSQALTSGSYEQYF.

The DNA for the CDR3 is TGCGCCAGCAGCTTGGATTTAGTCCCCCGGAACACTGAAGCTTTCTTT. Its protein product is CASSLDLVPRNTEAFF. The chain uses TRBV5-1 and TRBJ1-1; D is uncertain. The germline CDR1 and CDR2 sequences are SGHRS and YFSETQ. The CDR3 sequence is 16 residues long. V lost 0 bases, J lost 1 base, and 13 bases lay in between.

The chain has TRBV19 and TRBJ2-2; 9 nucleotides line up with TRBD1. Germline CDR1 and CDR2: LNHDA and SQIVND (reference sequence). The junction had 5 bases not matched to a gene; V was cut back by 7 bases and J by 2 bases. This CDR3 has 15 residues. Here the CDR3 DNA reads TGTGCCAGTAACCGGGGACAGGGTAACACCGGGGAGCTGTTTTTT. Amino acid sequence: CASNRGQGNTGELFF. The entire variable domain, with the rest obtained from reference TRBV19 and TRBJ2-2, is as follows: DGGITQSPKYLFRKEGQNVTLSCEQNLNHDAMYWYRQDPGQGLRLIYYSQIVNDFQKGDIAEGYSVSREKKESFPLTVTSAQKNPTAFYLCASNRGQGNTGELFFGEGSRLTVL.

The rearrangement uses TRBV4-3 and TRBJ2-2; 7 positions agree with TRBD2. The CDR3 runs 17 residues. The ends lost 0 bases at V and 5 bases at J; junction bases unmatched: 9. From germline, CDR1 is LGHNA and CDR2 YSLEER. In nucleotides, the CDR3 is TGCGCCAGCAGCCAAGAACCGGCGGGAGTTGATACCGGGGAGCTGTTTTTT. It translates to CASSQEPAGVDTGELFF.

V usage is TRBV29-1 and J usage is TRBJ2-7; 16 nucleotides align to TRBD2. The ends lost 4 bases at V and 5 bases at J; junction bases unmatched: 8. Looked up from germline, CDR1 is SQVTM and CDR2 is ANQGSEA. This CDR3 spans 16 amino acids. In DNA, the CDR3 is TGCAGCGTTGCACCGGGACTAGCGGGAGGGCCTCACGAGCAGTACTTC. This gives the protein CSVAPGLAGGPHEQYF.

The V gene is TRBV30, the J gene TRBJ1-1; D remains ambiguous. V was shortened by 2 bases and J by 2 bases, with 6 bases between the two germline ends. In germline, CDR1 is GTSNPN, CDR2 SVGIG (reference sequence). The CDR3 covers 12 residues. DNA of the CDR3: TGTGCCTGGAGTAGACACAACACTGAAGCTTTCTTT. This codes for CAWSRHNTEAFF.

The DNA of the CDR3 is TGTGCCAGCAGTTACTCGGTAGCGGGATTCACAGATACGCAGTATTTT. Its protein is CASSYSVAGFTDTQYF. The genes are TRBV6-5 and TRBJ2-3, with 8 bases aligning to TRBD2. Germline-derived CDR1 and CDR2 are MNHEY and SVGAGI. There are 16 residues in the CDR3. V was pared by 0 bases and J by 2 bases, with 4 bases of the junction left unmatched.

J is TRBJ2-2 and V is TRBV5-1, with unresolved D. Deletions cut 2 bases from V and 6 bases from J, with 17 bases between. CDR1 and CDR2 (germline): SGHRS, YFSETQ. CDR3 length: 16 amino acids. This CDR3 is CASSFLESPSAGELFF. Here the CDR3 DNA reads TGCGCCAGCAGCTTCCTCGAGAGCCCTTCGGCCGGGGAGCTGTTTTTT. The entire variable domain, with the rest obtained from reference TRBV5-1 and TRBJ2-2, is as follows: KAGVTQTPRYLIKTRGQQVTLSCSPISGHRSVSWYQQTPGQGLQFLFEYFSETQRNKGNFPGRFSGRQFSNSRSEMNVSTLELGDSALYLCASSFLESPSAGELFFGEGSRLTVL.

The chain is built from TRBV2 and TRBJ2-1; the match to TRBD2 covers 10 bases. J lost 8 bases, V lost 2 bases, and 9 bases had no gene match. The germline gives CDR1 SNHLY, CDR2 FYNNEI. The CDR3 length is 16 residues. The CDR3 loop is CASSETLAGVVDEQFF. CDR3 DNA sequence: TGTGCCAGCAGTGAAACGCTAGCGGGGGTGGTTGATGAGCAGTTCTTC.

The chain combines TRBV7-2 with TRBJ2-1; D is uncertain. The CDR3 runs 15 residues. Per germline, CDR1 SGHTA and CDR2 FQGNSA. V lost 6 bases and J 4 bases, leaving 16 bases between the germline ends. The CDR3 bases are TGTGCCAGCAGGCCCCCTGGCGGCAATTACAATGAGCAGTTCTTC. This sequence encodes CASRPPGGNYNEQFF.

In this sample, this clone turned up a few times. The V and J genes are TRBV5-1 and TRBJ1-2, with TRBD1 as a possible D gene (5 bases). V lost 2 bases and J lost 4, with 15 bases in between. Per germline, CDR1 SGHRS and CDR2 YFSETQ. This CDR3 has 15 amino acids. The CDR3 loop reads CASSLGPGSVYGYTF. The CDR3 DNA reads as TGCGCCAGCAGCTTAGGCCCAGGGTCTGTCTATGGCTACACCTTC.

This rearrangement joins TRBV6-5 to TRBJ1-2; possibly TRBD1 for D (6 bases). Deletions cut 5 bases from V and 0 bases from J, with 13 bases between. The length of the CDR3 is 15 residues. Germline V gene lookup returns CDR1 MNHEY and CDR2 SVGAGI. The CDR3 spells CASSLRTAANYGYTF. The CDR3, as DNA: TGTGCCAGCAGTCTCCGGACAGCCGCTAACTATGGCTACACCTTC.

Concerning this clone: The junction departs from the called germline gene at one end, perhaps through a read error. This chain links TRBV7-7 with TRBJ2-1, with TRBD1 matching over 9 bases. There are 16 residues in the CDR3. CDR1 and CDR2 (germline): SSHAT, FNYEAQ (reference sequence). The CDR3 protein is CASSLAPGQGRDEQFF. The CDR3 DNA reads TGTGCCAGCAGCCTAGCGCCGGGACAGGGAAGGGATGAGCAGTTCTTC.

The chain links TRBV6-5 to TRBJ2-7; the D gene is possibly TRBD1 (5 bases). The CDR3 is made up of 16 amino acids. The germline V gene has CDR1 MNHEY and CDR2 SVGAGI. V was pared by 0 bases and J by 2 bases, with 14 bases between. CDR3 amino acids: CASSYSSSGKTYEQYF. CDR3 nucleotide sequence: TGTGCCAGCAGTTACTCCAGTTCAGGGAAAACCTACGAGCAGTACTTC.

The chain has TRBV5-6 and TRBJ1-2; tentative D call: TRBD1 (5 bases). This CDR3 has 11 residues. Germline values: CDR1 SGHDT, CDR2 YYEEEE. V lost 4 bases and J lost 7, with 8 bases in between. The chain's CDR3 is CASSGGFGYTF. The CDR3 DNA sequence: TGTGCCAGCAGCGGGGGGTTTGGCTACACCTTC. The full variable domain, rest sourced from reference TRBV5-6 and TRBJ1-2, is DAGVTQSPTHLIKTRGQQVTLRCSPKSGHDTVSWYQQALGQGPQFIFQYYEEEERQRGNFPDRFSGHQFPNYSSELNVNALLLGDSALYLCASSGGFGYTFGSGTRLTVV.

This chain uses TRBV5-1 with TRBJ2-3; D is ambiguous. The CDR3 totals 12 residues. V dropped 0 bases and J dropped 5 bases, with 4 bases sitting between them. Germline V lookup: CDR1 SGHRS, CDR2 YFSETQ. This CDR3 is CASSLGLDTQYF. In DNA form, the CDR3 reads TGCGCCAGCAGCTTGGGTCTAGATACGCAGTATTTT.